Below, 24 T cell receptor beta chains from the same sample are listed, as sequenced in a study of T cells in Graves' hyperthyroidism and ophthalmopathy. The CDR3 regions of TCR beta were amplified from RNA transcripts. A set of HTBI primers served as the primers for a first-round RT-PCR of the TCR CDR3. TCRdb independently ran MiXCR on the multiplex PCR reads; one entry per CDR3 protein. Among approximately 740,000 distinct CDR3 sequences listed, less than 15% were seen once. Specimen: blood. These receptors came from a woman between 18 and 29 years old with Graves' hyperthyroidism.

This clonotype is a singleton in its sample. The chain carries TRBV9 and TRBJ2-1, with D perhaps TRBD2 (6 bases). V was shortened by 3 bases and J by 9 bases, with 22 bases between the two germline ends. Germline V lookup: CDR1 SGDLS, CDR2 YYNGEE. The CDR3 covers 16 residues. CDR3 sequence (DNA): TGTGCCAGCAGCGCAGGCGGGATAGGGCCCTCTACTGAGCAGTTCTTC. Its translation: CASSAGGIGPSTEQFF.

The table lists this clonotype with many counts. V and J are TRBV2 and TRBJ1-5; TRBD1 might be the D (5 bases). The CDR3 extends over 17 amino acids. Deletions cut 2 bases from V and 3 bases from J, with 17 bases between. Germline-derived CDR1 and CDR2 are SNHLY and FYNNEI. CDR3 nucleotide sequence: TGTGCCAGCAGTGAAAGGTTTCTCTCAGGGAACAATCAGCCCCAGCATTTT. Its protein product is CASSERFLSGNNQPQHF. Based on the CDR3 plus reference TRBV2 and TRBJ1-5, the full variable domain is EPEVTQTPSHQVTQMGQEVILRCVPISNHLYFYWYRQILGQKVEFLVSFYNNEISEKSEIFDDQFSVERPDGSNFTLKIRSTKLEDSAMYFCASSERFLSGNNQPQHFGDGTRLSIL.

In its sample, this clonotype was seen many times. The chain has TRBV9 and TRBJ2-3, with no clear D. In germline, CDR1 is SGDLS, CDR2 YYNGEE. The CDR3 is 15 residues long. The V and J ends lost 4 bases and 0 bases respectively, with 12 bases between them. The CDR3 loop reads CASSPPSPSTDTQYF. In nucleotides, the CDR3 is TGTGCCAGCAGCCCCCCGTCCCCGAGCACAGATACGCAGTATTTT.

This clonotype was detected only a few times. The chain combines TRBV13 with TRBJ1-5; 7 positions agree with TRBD1. Unmatched junction bases numbered 7, after V lost 5 bases and J lost 6 bases. The germline V gene encodes CDR1 PRHDT and CDR2 FYEKMQ (reference sequence). The length of the CDR3 is 14 residues. CDR3 DNA: TGTGCCAGCAGCCCGGGACAGTTGGGTCAGCCCCAGCATTTT. It specifies CASSPGQLGQPQHF.

The CDR3 DNA follows: TGTGCCAGTAGTATCCTTACCCAGCCCCAGCATTTT. This translates into CASSILTQPQHF. J is TRBJ1-5 and V is TRBV19; D gene uncertain. With 3 bases removed from V and 7 bases from J, the gap between germline ends came to 7 bases. Germline values: CDR1 LNHDA, CDR2 SQIVND (reference sequence). This CDR3 has 12 residues.

This clonotype was observed many times. This chain connects TRBV6-1 to TRBJ1-1, with D possibly TRBD1 on 5 matching bases. V was clipped by 0 bases and J by 5 bases, with 10 bases between them. Germline CDR1 MNHNS, CDR2 SASEGT. This CDR3 has 14 amino acids. CDR3 amino acids: CASSEAGRATEAFF. In nucleotides, the CDR3 is TGTGCCAGCAGTGAAGCGGGACGGGCAACTGAAGCTTTCTTT.

J is TRBJ1-3 and V is TRBV20-1; D gene unclear. CDR3 length equals 15 residues. Germline V CDR1 and CDR2: DFQATT, SNEGSKA (reference sequence). The V end lost 4 bases, the J end lost 0 bases, and 13 bases lay between the germline ends. CDR3 region: CSATRTVSSGNTIYF. For the CDR3, the DNA is TGCAGTGCTACCCGGACGGTGAGCTCTGGAAACACCATATATTTT.

The gene calls are TRBV10-2 and TRBJ2-7, with D perhaps TRBD2 (5 bases). This CDR3 is built from 14 residues. V dropped 2 bases and J dropped 5 bases, with 13 bases sitting between them. Germline CDR1 reads WSHSY; CDR2 reads SAAADI. In nucleotides, the CDR3 is TGCGCCAGCAGTGAGAGCCTAGCCTTTCACGAGCAGTACTTC. Translation: CASSESLAFHEQYF.

This clonotype appeared many times. J is TRBJ1-1 and V is TRBV28; D gene ambiguous. The germline V gene encodes CDR1 MDHEN and CDR2 SYDVKM. The ends were cut back, 6 bases at V and 3 bases at J, with 8 bases in the middle. This CDR3 has 12 amino acids. Here the CDR3 reads CASSSEYTEAFF. In nucleotides, the CDR3 is TGTGCCAGCAGCTCGGAGTACACTGAAGCTTTCTTT.

This clonotype has at least ten counts. This chain uses TRBV7-8 with TRBJ2-3, with D unclear. Trimming took off 2 bases at V and 4 bases at J, with 7 bases between the two ends. This CDR3 has 13 residues. CDR1 SGHVS and CDR2 FQNEAQ come from the germline V gene. DNA of the CDR3: TGTGCCAGCAGCTTATCTTCCTCAGATACGCAGTATTTT. Protein: CASSLSSSDTQYF.

The J gene is TRBJ1-2, the V gene TRBV12-3 or TRBV12-4; a possible D gene is TRBD1 (6 bases). V was shortened by 5 bases and J by 5 bases, with 18 bases between the two germline ends. The length of the CDR3 is 15 residues. The CDR3 loop is CASSAGQFTPYGYTF. The CDR3 DNA reads as TGTGCCAGCAGTGCCGGACAGTTTACCCCATATGGCTACACCTTC.

CDR3 region: CASRPLQFTGELFF. The CDR3 nucleotides are TGTGCCAGCAGGCCCTTACAGTTCACCGGGGAGCTGTTTTTT. V is TRBV12-3 or TRBV12-4 and J is TRBJ2-2, with no clear D. Trimming removed 6 bases at V and 4 bases at J, with 12 bases between. The CDR3 runs 14 residues.

This chain joins TRBV28 and TRBJ1-2; TRBD1 matches 9 bases. Per the germline V gene, CDR1 is MDHEN and CDR2 is SYDVKM. The CDR3 runs 13 residues. The V segment lost 4 bases and the J segment 6 bases; nucleotides outside the gene matches: 3. The DNA for the CDR3 is TGTGCCAGCAGTTACGGGACAGGGAATGGCTACACCTTC. Translated: CASSYGTGNGYTF.

The table lists this clonotype with a few counts. One end of the junction fails to match germline, which may point to a read error. The chain couples TRBV7-7 to TRBJ2-7; 10 positions agree with TRBD2. There are 16 residues in the CDR3. CDR1 and CDR2 (germline): SSHAT, FNYEAQ (reference sequence). CDR3 protein: CASSSTTSGDSYEQYF. CDR3 in DNA: TGTGCTAGCAGCTCTACTACTAGCGGGGATTCCTACGAGCAGTACTTC.

The sample holds many counts of this clonotype. The genes are TRBV6-4 and TRBJ1-2; D is unresolved. This CDR3 contains 15 residues. Trimming shortened V by 0 bases and J by 4 bases, and 12 bases separated the two germline ends. In germline, CDR1 is MRHNA, CDR2 SNTAGT. CDR3 sequence reads: CASSDSASVPYGYTF. For the CDR3, the DNA is TGTGCCAGCAGTGACTCGGCAAGTGTACCCTATGGCTACACCTTC.

V usage is TRBV20-1 and J usage is TRBJ2-5, with 9 bases identical to TRBD2. Per germline, CDR1 DFQATT and CDR2 SNEGSKA (reference sequence). Trimming at V came to 4 bases and at J to 2 bases, leaving 5 bases not matched to a gene. The CDR3 loop spans 14 amino acids. The CDR3 region has the DNA TGCAGTGCTACTAAGCGGGAGGCACAAGAGACCCAGTACTTC. It is translated as CSATKREAQETQYF.

The chain combines TRBV19 with TRBJ2-7, with 12 bases that match TRBD2. CDR1 and CDR2 (germline): LNHDA, SQIVND (reference sequence). The CDR3 runs 17 residues. J was trimmed by 5 bases and V by 0 bases; bases with no gene match: 8. CDR3 loop: CASSIETSGSRPHEQYF. The CDR3 DNA is TGTGCCAGTAGTATAGAGACTAGCGGGAGTAGGCCCCACGAGCAGTACTTC.

This clonotype was counted only a few times. This chain links TRBV20-1 with TRBJ2-1; D is possibly TRBD2 (7 bases). The CDR3 totals 13 residues. Germline V gives CDR1 DFQATT, CDR2 SNEGSKA (reference sequence). V lost 5 bases and J lost 10, with 18 bases in between. The CDR3 protein is CSARQRGGREQFF. CDR3 DNA sequence: TGCAGTGCTCGACAAAGGGGGGGACGCGAGCAGTTCTTC.

This clonotype was counted ten times or more. The rearrangement links TRBV6-2 or TRBV6-3 to TRBJ2-1, with 9 bases identical to TRBD1. Germline CDR1 reads MNHEY; CDR2 reads SVGEGT. V dropped 6 bases and J dropped 2; count of bases not matched to a gene: 5. There are 15 residues in the CDR3. CDR3 nucleotide sequence: TGTGCCAGCAGCAGTACAGGGGGCACCTACAATGAGCAGTTCTTC. Protein product: CASSSTGGTYNEQFF.

This clonotype occurred many times. This chain uses TRBV29-1 with TRBJ2-1; 7 bases are shared with TRBD2. The germline CDR1 and CDR2 sequences are SQVTM and ANQGSEA. V trimming: 7 bases; J trimming: 8 bases; junction bases outside the gene matches: 20. The CDR3 length is 16 residues. The CDR3 nucleotides are TGCAGCGCCCGTTCTGGCGGGAGCAGGGCGGACGATGAGCAGTTCTTC. This translates into CSARSGGSRADDEQFF.

Many counts were recorded for this clonotype. The chain uses TRBV6-6 and TRBJ1-1; D is unresolved. Germline values: CDR1 MNHNY, CDR2 SVGAGI (reference sequence). Trimming took off 2 bases at V and 1 base at J, with 11 bases between the two ends. This CDR3 has 15 residues. The CDR3 region has the DNA TGTGCCAGCAGTTACGGGCTCCCGGGGAACACTGAAGCTTTCTTT. Its protein is CASSYGLPGNTEAFF.

The count of this clonotype is one. The chain uses TRBV2 and TRBJ1-1; D is possibly TRBD1 (5 bases). Germline V gene data show CDR1 as SNHLY and CDR2 as FYNNEI. Trimming removed 8 bases from V and 6 bases from J, with 13 bases in between. This CDR3 has 12 residues. CDR3 loop: CASAGTAAEAFF. In DNA, the CDR3 is TGTGCCAGCGCCGGGACCGCGGCTGAAGCTTTCTTT.

This clonotype was seen repeatedly, ten times or more. The rearrangement uses TRBV18 and TRBJ2-3, with a possible D match to TRBD2 (5 bases). Germline V gene lookup returns CDR1 KGHSH and CDR2 LQKENI. The ends were cut back, 6 bases at V and 6 bases at J, with 22 bases in the middle. CDR3 length equals 16 residues. CDR3 sequence: CASSRITVGGWDTQYF. The CDR3 bases are TGTGCCAGCTCCCGTATCACCGTCGGAGGATGGGATACGCAGTATTTT.

The chain has TRBV30 and TRBJ2-7; D remains ambiguous. Germline assignment: CDR1 GTSNPN and CDR2 SVGIG (reference sequence). There are 15 residues in the CDR3. Trimming took off 2 bases at V and 0 bases at J, with 14 bases between the two ends. The CDR3 DNA is TGTGCCTGGAGTACCCGGTGGAACTTCTCCTACGAGCAGTACTTC. This encodes CAWSTRWNFSYEQYF.